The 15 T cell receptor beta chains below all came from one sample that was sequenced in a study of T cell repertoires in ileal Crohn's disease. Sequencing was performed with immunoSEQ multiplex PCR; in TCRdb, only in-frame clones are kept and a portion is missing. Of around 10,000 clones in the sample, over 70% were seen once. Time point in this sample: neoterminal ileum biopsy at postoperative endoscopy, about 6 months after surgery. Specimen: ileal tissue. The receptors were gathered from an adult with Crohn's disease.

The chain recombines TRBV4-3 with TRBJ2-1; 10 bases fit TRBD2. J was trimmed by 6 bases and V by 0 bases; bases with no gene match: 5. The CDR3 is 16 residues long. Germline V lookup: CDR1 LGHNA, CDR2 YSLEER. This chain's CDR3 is CASSQDGAGGPNEQFF. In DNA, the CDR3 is TGCGCCAGCAGCCAAGATGGAGCGGGGGGGCCCAATGAGCAGTTCTTC.

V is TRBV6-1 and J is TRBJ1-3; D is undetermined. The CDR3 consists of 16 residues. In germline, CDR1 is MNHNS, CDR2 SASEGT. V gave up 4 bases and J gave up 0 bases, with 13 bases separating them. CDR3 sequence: CASSARTHDSGNTIYF. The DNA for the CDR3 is TGTGCCAGCAGTGCCCGAACTCATGACTCTGGAAACACCATATATTTT.

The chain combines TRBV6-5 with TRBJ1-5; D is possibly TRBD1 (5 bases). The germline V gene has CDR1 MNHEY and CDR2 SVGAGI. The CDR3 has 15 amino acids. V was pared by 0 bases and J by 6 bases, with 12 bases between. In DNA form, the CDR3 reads TGTGCCAGCAGTTACTCGGCAGGGTCTAGTCAGCCCCAGCATTTT. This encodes CASSYSAGSSQPQHF.

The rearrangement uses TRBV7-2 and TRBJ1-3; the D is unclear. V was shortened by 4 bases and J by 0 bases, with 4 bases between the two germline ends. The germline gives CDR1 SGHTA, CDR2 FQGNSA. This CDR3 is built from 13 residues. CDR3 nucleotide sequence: TGTGCCAGCAGCTCTAACTCTGGAAACACCATATATTTT. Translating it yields CASSSNSGNTIYF.

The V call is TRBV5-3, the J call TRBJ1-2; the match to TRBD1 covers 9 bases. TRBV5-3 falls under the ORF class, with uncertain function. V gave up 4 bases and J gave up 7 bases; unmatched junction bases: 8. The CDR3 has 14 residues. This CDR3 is CARSSRDRVCGYTF. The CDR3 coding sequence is TGTGCCAGAAGCAGCCGGGACAGGGTTTGTGGCTACACCTTC.

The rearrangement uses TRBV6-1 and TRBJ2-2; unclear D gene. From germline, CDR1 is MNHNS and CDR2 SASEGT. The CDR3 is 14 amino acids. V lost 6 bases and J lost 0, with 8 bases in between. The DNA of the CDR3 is TGTGCCAGCAGGCAGGCCACGAACACCGGGGAGCTGTTTTTT. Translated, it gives CASRQATNTGELFF.

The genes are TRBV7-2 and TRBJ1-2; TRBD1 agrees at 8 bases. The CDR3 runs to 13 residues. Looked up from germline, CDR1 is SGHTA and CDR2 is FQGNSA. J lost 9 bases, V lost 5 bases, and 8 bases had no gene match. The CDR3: CASSEAGGSSYTF. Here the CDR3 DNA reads TGTGCCAGCAGCGAGGCAGGGGGCAGTAGCTACACCTTC.

The CDR3: CASSQNPEALNTEAFF. Here the CDR3 DNA reads TGCGCCAGCAGCCAAAATCCAGAAGCGTTGAACACTGAAGCTTTCTTT. This sequence joins TRBV4-1 and TRBJ1-1; D call uncertain. Trimming removed 2 bases from V and 0 bases from J, with 13 bases in between. The CDR3 totals 16 residues. Germline CDR1 reads MGHRA; CDR2 reads YSYEKL.

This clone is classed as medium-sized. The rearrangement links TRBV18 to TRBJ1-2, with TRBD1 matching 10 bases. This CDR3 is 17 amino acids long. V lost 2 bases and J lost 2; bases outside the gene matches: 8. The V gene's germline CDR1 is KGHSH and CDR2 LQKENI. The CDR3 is CASSPNFGTGANYGYTF. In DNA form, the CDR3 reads TGTGCCAGCTCACCAAATTTTGGGACAGGGGCGAACTATGGCTACACCTTC.

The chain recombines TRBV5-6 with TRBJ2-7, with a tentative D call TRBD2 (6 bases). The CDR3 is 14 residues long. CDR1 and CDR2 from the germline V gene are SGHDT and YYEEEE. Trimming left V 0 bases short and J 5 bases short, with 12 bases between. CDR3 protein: CASSLVGSTDEQYF. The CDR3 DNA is TGTGCCAGCAGCTTGGTCGGGAGCACCGACGAGCAGTACTTC.

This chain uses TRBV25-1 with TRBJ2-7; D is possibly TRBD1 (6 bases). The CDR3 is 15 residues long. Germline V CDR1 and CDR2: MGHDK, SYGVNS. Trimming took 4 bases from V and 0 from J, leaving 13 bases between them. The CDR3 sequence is CASSARTESSYEQYF. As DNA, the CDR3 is TGTGCCAGCAGTGCCAGGACAGAAAGCTCCTACGAGCAGTACTTC.

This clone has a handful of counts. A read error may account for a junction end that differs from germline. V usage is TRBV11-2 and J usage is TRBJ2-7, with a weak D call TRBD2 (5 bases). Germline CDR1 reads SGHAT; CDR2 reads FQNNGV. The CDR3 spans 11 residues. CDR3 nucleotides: TGTGCCAGCAGCTCCGGACTCAACCTCAACTTC. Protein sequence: CASSSGLNLNF.

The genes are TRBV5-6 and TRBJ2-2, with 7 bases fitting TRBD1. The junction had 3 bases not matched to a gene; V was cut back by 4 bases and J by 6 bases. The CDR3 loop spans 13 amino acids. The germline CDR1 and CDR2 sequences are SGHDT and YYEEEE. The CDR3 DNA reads TGTGCCAGCAGCCCCAGGGGGTCCGGGGAGCTGTTTTTT. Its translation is CASSPRGSGELFF.

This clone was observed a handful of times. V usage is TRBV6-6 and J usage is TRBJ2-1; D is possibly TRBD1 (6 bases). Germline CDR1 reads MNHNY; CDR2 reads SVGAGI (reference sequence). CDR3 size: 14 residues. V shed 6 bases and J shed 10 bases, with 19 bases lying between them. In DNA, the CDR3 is TGTGCCAGCAGATTCCGAACAGGGATCGACGAGCAGTTCTTC. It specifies CASRFRTGIDEQFF.

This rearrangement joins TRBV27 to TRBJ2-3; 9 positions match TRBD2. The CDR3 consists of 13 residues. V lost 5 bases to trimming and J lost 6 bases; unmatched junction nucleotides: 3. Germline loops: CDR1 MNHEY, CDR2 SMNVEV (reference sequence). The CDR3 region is CASSSAGGDTQYF. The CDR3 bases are TGTGCCAGCAGTAGCGCGGGGGGGGATACGCAGTATTTT.